Following are 16 T cell receptor beta chains from one sample sequenced in a study of T cells in Graves' hyperthyroidism and ophthalmopathy. Amplification targeted TCR beta CDR3 regions from RNA transcripts. First-round RT-PCR of the TCR CDR3 relied on the HTBI primer set. Via MiXCR, TCRdb re-called the multiplex PCR reads, giving one row per CDR3 protein. The sample consists of about 600,000 distinct CDR3 sequences, about 14% of them appearing once. The sequencing input was blood. These receptors were taken from a woman aged 45-59 years with Graves' ophthalmopathy.

This clonotype occurred many times. The chain joins TRBV7-2 to TRBJ1-1; no reliable D call. The V and J ends lost 2 bases and 6 bases respectively, with 7 bases between them. In germline, CDR1 is SGHTA, CDR2 FQGNSA. The CDR3 consists of 12 residues. The CDR3 DNA reads TGTGCCAGCAGCTTAAGGGTGGCTGAAGCTTTCTTT. Protein sequence: CASSLRVAEAFF.

The chain links TRBV5-1 to TRBJ1-5; TRBD1 matches 7 bases. With 0 bases clipped from V and 3 bases from J, the junction kept 6 bases outside the gene matches. The germline V gene encodes CDR1 SGHRS and CDR2 YFSETQ. This CDR3 has 16 residues. CDR3 residues: CASSLGGGTDNQPQHF. CDR3 nucleotide sequence: TGCGCCAGCAGCTTGGGTGGCGGGACAGACAATCAGCCCCAGCATTTT.

The CDR3 coding sequence is TGCGCCAGCAGCCCCCGGGGGACGGCTCCCCACGAGCAGTACTTC. Translation gives CASSPRGTAPHEQYF. This chain uses TRBV4-3 with TRBJ2-7; D is possibly TRBD2 (6 bases). Trimming cost V 4 bases and J 5 bases, with 18 bases left between them. The CDR3 spans 15 residues. Looked up from germline, CDR1 is LGHNA and CDR2 is YSLEER.

This clonotype was recorded many times. V gene TRBV20-1 combines with J gene TRBJ2-7, with TRBD2 as a possible D gene (5 bases). This CDR3 has 13 residues. V was trimmed by 3 bases and J by 2 bases, leaving 11 bases between them. The germline V gene has CDR1 DFQATT and CDR2 SNEGSKA (reference sequence). CDR3 sequence: CSAREALAYEQYF. The CDR3 region has the DNA TGCAGTGCTAGGGAGGCACTAGCCTACGAGCAGTACTTC.

The sample holds a few counts of this clonotype. The CDR3 DNA is TGTGCCAGCAGCGTAGGTATCTCACCCCTCCACTTT. This gives the protein CASSVGISPLHF. This chain uses TRBV9 with TRBJ1-6; D is unresolved. CDR3 length: 12 residues. The ends were cut back, 0 bases at V and 10 bases at J, with 5 bases in the middle. CDR1 SGDLS and CDR2 YYNGEE come from the germline V gene.

This clonotype has ten or more counts. The chain recombines TRBV2 with TRBJ1-4; 10 bases agree with TRBD1. Germline lookup yields CDR1 SNHLY and CDR2 FYNNEI. The CDR3 is 14 residues long. J lost 10 bases, V lost 4 bases, and 6 bases had no gene match. CDR3 in DNA: TGTGCCAGCAGTGGGGGGACAGGGGAAGGAAAACTGTTTTTT. Amino acids: CASSGGTGEGKLFF.

This clonotype came up many times. The rearrangement links TRBV27 to TRBJ1-2; no clear D. The CDR3 has 14 residues. V lost 2 bases to trimming and J lost 7 bases, with 14 bases between them. CDR1 is MNHEY, CDR2 SMNVEV, per germline (reference sequence). Here the CDR3 DNA reads TGTGCCAGCAGTTTAGGGTCTGGGTACGGTGGCTACACCTTC. Translation gives CASSLGSGYGGYTF.

At least ten counts were recorded for this clonotype. J is TRBJ1-2 and V is TRBV2; D gene ambiguous. The CDR3 spans 13 residues. Between the trimmed V and J ends, which lost 6 bases and 4 bases, there was a span of 12 bases. Germline CDR1 reads SNHLY; CDR2 reads FYNNEI. The CDR3 DNA reads as TGTGCCAGCAGACCGGAAAGCGCCTATGGCTACACCTTC. Encoded protein: CASRPESAYGYTF.

This clonotype was detected ten times or more. CDR3 sequence (DNA): TGTGCCAGCAGCGCCGGACTAGCGGGAAATGAGCAGTTCTTC. Translating it yields CASSAGLAGNEQFF. The chain links TRBV9 to TRBJ2-1; 12 nucleotides align to TRBD2. Per the germline V gene, CDR1 is SGDLS and CDR2 is YYNGEE. The CDR3 spans 14 residues. The J segment lost 7 bases and the V segment lost 3 bases, leaving 2 bases of the junction unmatched. The variable domain in full, completed from reference TRBV9 and TRBJ2-1, reads DSGVTQTPKHLITATGQRVTLRCSPRSGDLSVYWYQQSLDQGLQFLIQYYNGEERAKGNILERFSAQQFPDLHSELNLSSLELGDSALYFCASSAGLAGNEQFFGPGTRLTVL.

A few counts support this clonotype. This chain uses TRBV11-1 with TRBJ2-3; no clear D. The germline V gene has CDR1 SGHAT and CDR2 FQDESV (reference sequence). This CDR3 is 17 amino acids long. V was clipped by 3 bases and J by 2 bases, with 18 bases between them. The CDR3 DNA reads as TGTGCCAGCAGCTTGACTGGCGGAAGATGGAACACAGATACGCAGTATTTT. The encoded protein is CASSLTGGRWNTDTQYF.

With regard to this clonotype: A much larger clone lies one base from this, so it may be a read error. This sequence joins TRBV7-2 and TRBJ2-7; 10 bases match TRBD1. CDR1 SGHTA and CDR2 FQGNSA come from the germline V gene. The CDR3 extends over 18 amino acids. DNA for the CDR3: TGTGTCAGCAGTTTTAGGGGGACAGGGGCAATATTCCCCCACGAGCAGTACTTC. Translated, it gives CVSSFRGTGAIFPHEQYF. The entire variable domain, with the rest obtained from reference TRBV7-2 and TRBJ2-7, is as follows: GAGVSQSPSNKVTEKGKDVELRCDPISGHTALYWYRQSLGQGLEFLIYFQGNSAPDKSGLPSDRFSAERTGGSVSTLTIQRTQQEDSAVYLCVSSFRGTGAIFPHEQYFGPGTRLTVT.

CDR3 amino acids: CASRAQVNEQYF. The CDR3 bases are TGTGCCAGCAGGGCACAGGTTAACGAGCAGTACTTC. The gene calls are TRBV6-4 and TRBJ2-7; D may be TRBD1 (5 bases). Germline CDR1 and CDR2: MRHNA and SNTAGT. The CDR3 covers 12 residues. Trimming pared 6 bases from V and 5 bases from J, leaving 11 bases between.

J is TRBJ2-1 and V is TRBV10-3; 7 bases are shared with TRBD1. The V gene end was trimmed by 3 bases and the J gene end by 0 bases; junction bases not matched to a gene: 2. CDR3 length: 15 residues. Germline values: CDR1 ENHRY, CDR2 SYGVKD. CDR3 in amino acids: CAISDRGSSYNEQFF. CDR3 nucleotide sequence: TGTGCCATCAGTGACAGGGGGAGCTCCTACAATGAGCAGTTCTTC.

This chain joins TRBV28 and TRBJ1-1; tentative D call: TRBD1 (5 bases). Per germline, CDR1 MDHEN and CDR2 SYDVKM. Trimming removed 2 bases from V and 1 base from J, with 17 bases in between. The CDR3 runs 17 residues. The CDR3 region has the DNA TGTGCCAGCAGTTTACGGATAGGGGCGGCGGGGAACACTGAAGCTTTCTTT. This codes for CASSLRIGAAGNTEAFF.

Remarks on this clonotype: This may be a read error: a much more frequent sequence differs by one nucleotide. The V and J genes are TRBV7-8 and TRBJ2-1; the D call may be TRBD1 or TRBD2 (5 bases each). The J call may be mistaken, given a closer DNA end match to TRBJ2-7. Looked up from germline, CDR1 is SGHVS and CDR2 is FQNEAQ. The CDR3 length is 14 residues. The CDR3 bases are TGTGCCAGCAGCGACACCGGGACCTACAATGAGCAGTACTTC. Encoded protein: CASSDTGTYNEQYF.

This clonotype was picked up many times. The genes are TRBV20-1 and TRBJ2-7, with TRBD1 matching 7 bases. Germline loops: CDR1 DFQATT, CDR2 SNEGSKA (reference sequence). V trimming: 1 base; J trimming: 2 bases; junction bases outside the gene matches: 8. The CDR3 extends over 15 amino acids. CDR3 loop: CSARAPGQNTYEQYF. The CDR3 coding sequence is TGCAGTGCTAGAGCTCCGGGACAGAATACCTACGAGCAGTACTTC.